These 4 T cell receptor beta chains were all obtained from the same sample, sequenced in a study of read filtering for tumor transcriptome and immune sequencing. The library was built from roughly 400 ng RNA with molecular barcoded adaptors for alpha/delta and beta/gamma chains. TCRdb redid the calling of the reads with MiXCR, one entry per CDR3 protein. In the table there are about 58,000 distinct CDR3 sequences, 9% to 15% of which are singletons. Material for sequencing was a population of CD138-negative cells sorted from bone marrow. The receptors originated from a donor at least 40 years old with multiple myeloma.

Notes on this clonotype: This may arise from a read error, as a much more abundant clone is one base away. This sequence joins TRBV28 and TRBJ2-7, with D perhaps TRBD1 (6 bases). This CDR3 comprises 13 residues. Germline assignment: CDR1 MDHEN and CDR2 SYDVKM. Trimming left V 6 bases short and J 4 bases short, with 13 bases between. In DNA, the CDR3 is TGTGCCAGCAGCCGACAGGAGGCTTACGAGCAGTACTTC. It encodes CASSRQEAYEQYF. Combining the CDR3 with reference TRBV28 and TRBJ2-7 gives the whole variable domain DVKVTQSSRYLVKRTGEKVFLECVQDMDHENMFWYRQDPGLGLRLIYFSYDVKMKEKGDIPEGYSVSREKKERFSLILESASTNQTSMYLCASSRQEAYEQYFGPGTRLTVT.

The rearrangement joins TRBV6-5 to TRBJ2-7; either TRBD1 or TRBD2 may fit D (5 bases each). V lost 2 bases, J lost 5 bases, and 13 bases lay in between. Germline-derived CDR1 and CDR2 are MNHEY and SVGAGI. The CDR3 runs to 14 residues. CDR3 sequence: CASSYDGGRHEQYF. The CDR3 DNA sequence: TGTGCCAGCAGTTACGATGGGGGAAGGCACGAGCAGTACTTC.

This clonotype was counted ten times or more. This sequence joins TRBV7-6 and TRBJ2-7, with 11 bases fitting TRBD2. CDR3 length: 15 amino acids. J gave up 4 bases and V 3 bases, and 5 bases lay outside the gene matches. Germline CDR1 reads SGHVS; CDR2 reads FNYEAQ. CDR3 residues: CASSFSGGAGYEQYF. The CDR3 bases are TGTGCCAGCAGCTTTAGCGGGGGGGCCGGGTACGAGCAGTACTTC.

This clonotype was detected ten times or more. The V and J genes are TRBV7-3 and TRBJ2-1; D is tentatively TRBD1 or TRBD2 (5 bases each). The germline CDR1 and CDR2 sequences are SGHTA and FQGTGA. Trimming cost V 6 bases and J 0 bases, with 12 bases left between them. The CDR3 covers 15 residues. The CDR3 DNA sequence: TGTGCCAGCAGTTTGAAGGGGAGCTCCTACAATGAGCAGTTCTTC. Protein sequence: CASSLKGSSYNEQFF.